This TCR beta chain was observed in a study of cytomegalovirus exposure and HLA in healthy donors. Trimming removed 5 bases from V and 5 bases from J, with 15 bases in between. CDR3 length: 14 residues. CDR1 SEHNR and CDR2 FQNEAQ come from the germline V gene (reference sequence). Vbeta (60) and Jbeta (13) primers were used in the PCR. Some clones are missing from TCRdb's copy, which holds only in-frame ones; the method was immunoSEQ multiplex PCR. The table has 150,000 to 200,000 clones, roughly 80% seen once. This chain connects TRBV7-9 to TRBJ1-2, with no clear D. The sequenced material came from PBMCs. This clonotype was obtained from a man between 18 and 29 years old in good health and CMV-seropositive. The DNA for the CDR3 is TGTGCCAGCAGCCTACCCGGAGGGAGGTATGGCTACACCTTC. Protein sequence: CASSLPGGRYGYTF.